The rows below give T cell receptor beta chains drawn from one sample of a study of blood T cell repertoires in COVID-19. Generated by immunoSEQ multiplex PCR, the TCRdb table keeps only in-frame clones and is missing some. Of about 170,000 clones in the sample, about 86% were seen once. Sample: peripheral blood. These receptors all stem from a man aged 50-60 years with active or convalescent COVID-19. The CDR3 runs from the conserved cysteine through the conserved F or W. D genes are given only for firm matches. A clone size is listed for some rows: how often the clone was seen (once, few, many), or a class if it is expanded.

DNA: TGTGCCAGCAGCGTACAGGGGGCAGTGGAAAAACTGTTTTTT; CDR3: CASSVQGAVEKLFF; J: TRBJ1-4; V: TRBV2; D: TRBD1; size: .
DNA: TGTGCCACCAGTGCCATGGACAGCGATATTTACGAGCAGTACTTC; CDR3: CATSAMDSDIYEQYF; J: TRBJ2-7; V: TRBV24-1; D: .; size: .
DNA: TGTGCCTGCGTTCGGGGGACTAGCGGGAGCCATAAGTCGTATGAGCAGTTCTTC; CDR3: CACVRGTSGSHKSYEQFF; J: TRBJ2-1; V: TRBV30; D: TRBD2; size: .
DNA: TGTGCCAGTAGTATCCCCGGGACAGGGTCGAGCACTGAAGCTTTCTTT; CDR3: CASSIPGTGSSTEAFF; J: TRBJ1-1; V: TRBV19; D: TRBD1; size: once
DNA: TGTGCCAGCAGCTCTACGCGGGAGACCCAGTACTTC; CDR3: CASSSTRETQYF; J: TRBJ2-5; V: TRBV11-3; D: .; size: few
DNA: TGTGCCAGCAGCTTCCGATATGGGGCCTTCTCTGGAAACACCATATATTTT; CDR3: CASSFRYGAFSGNTIYF; J: TRBJ1-3; V: TRBV5-5; D: .; size: .
DNA: TGTGCCAGCAGCCAAGCTGGACTAGCGGGGTACACCGGGGAGCTGTTTTTT; CDR3: CASSQAGLAGYTGELFF; J: TRBJ2-2; V: TRBV3-1/TRBV3-2; D: TRBD2; size: .
DNA: TGTGCCACCAGTGGTAGCCAGCTTAATCAGCCCCAGCATTTT; CDR3: CATSGSQLNQPQHF; J: TRBJ1-5; V: TRBV24-1; D: .; size: once
DNA: TGCGCCAGCAGCCATAGTGCGGGAGGCCTTGGCAATGAGCAGTTCTTC; CDR3: CASSHSAGGLGNEQFF; J: TRBJ2-1; V: TRBV4-3; D: TRBD2; size: .
DNA: TGTGCCAGCAGCTTCGGACTAGTCGCCTACGAGCAGTACTTC; CDR3: CASSFGLVAYEQYF; J: TRBJ2-7; V: TRBV7-2; D: TRBD2; size: .
DNA: TGCGCCAGCAGCTTGGGGGACAGGGGGCAGTCCAAAAACATTCAGTACTTC; CDR3: CASSLGDRGQSKNIQYF; J: TRBJ2-4; V: TRBV5-1; D: TRBD1; size: .
DNA: TGTGCCAGCAGTGACATCTTTGATCAGCCCCAGCATTTT; CDR3: CASSDIFDQPQHF; J: TRBJ1-5; V: TRBV6-2/TRBV6-3; D: .; size: .
DNA: TGCGCCAGCAGCCAAGATCTACCAGGACTAGCGACCGGTTTGAGTGAGCAGTTCTTC; CDR3: CASSQDLPGLATGLSEQFF; J: TRBJ2-1; V: TRBV4-3; D: TRBD2; size: .
DNA: TGTGCCAGTAGTGGGGGACAGCGATGGAATTCACCCCTCCACTTT; CDR3: CASSGGQRWNSPLHF; J: TRBJ1-6; V: TRBV19; D: TRBD1; size: few
DNA: TGTGCCAGCAGAGAACTAGAGGTCGGGAGTAGCTATGGCTACACCTTC; CDR3: CASRELEVGSSYGYTF; J: TRBJ1-2; V: TRBV7-8; D: .; size: .
DNA: TGTGCCAGCAGCTTGACAGGGCCCTACGAGTTACAGTACTTC; CDR3: CASSLTGPYELQYF; J: TRBJ2-7; V: TRBV7-3; D: TRBD1; size: .
DNA: TGCAGTGCTATAACGACAGGAAAACTGTTTTTT; CDR3: CSAITTGKLFF; J: TRBJ1-4; V: TRBV20-1; D: .; size: .
DNA: TGTGCCAGCAGCTTCCGCCCTCAAGGACAGGGTGGGAACTATGGCTACACCTTC; CDR3: CASSFRPQGQGGNYGYTF; J: TRBJ1-2; V: TRBV3-1/TRBV3-2; D: TRBD1; size: .
DNA: TGTGCCAGCAGCCCCTCCCCGCTCGCCGGGGGGCTCTACAATGAGCAGTTCTTC; CDR3: CASSPSPLAGGLYNEQFF; J: TRBJ2-1; V: TRBV7-9; D: .; size: .
DNA: TGCGCCAGCAGCTTCGGGGGGGGCCAAGAGACCCAGTACTTC; CDR3: CASSFGGGQETQYF; J: TRBJ2-5; V: TRBV5-1; D: TRBD2; size: .
DNA: TGTGCCAGCAGTGAAATGGGACAGGATAATGAAAAACTGTTTTTT; CDR3: CASSEMGQDNEKLFF; J: TRBJ1-4; V: TRBV25-1; D: TRBD1; size: .
DNA: TGCGCCAGCAGCCAAGATCGGACAGGGGTTAGAAACATTCAGTACTTC; CDR3: CASSQDRTGVRNIQYF; J: TRBJ2-4; V: TRBV4-3; D: TRBD1; size: .
DNA: TGTGCCAGCAGTTACTCTGCGACAGGGTCTTATACGCAGTATTTT; CDR3: CASSYSATGSYTQYF; J: TRBJ2-3; V: TRBV6-5; D: TRBD1; size: .
DNA: TGTGCCAGCAGCGTCGACAGAAACACTGAAGCTTTCTTT; CDR3: CASSVDRNTEAFF; J: TRBJ1-1; V: TRBV9; D: .; size: .
DNA: TGTGCCAGCAGTCATCGGCTGAGCGGGAGTCCGGCCCTGAGACACAATGAGCAGTTCTTC; CDR3: CASSHRLSGSPALRHNEQFF; J: TRBJ2-1; V: TRBV27; D: TRBD2; size: .
DNA: TGCGCCAGCAGCTTGGACAGGGCCGGCTCACCCCTCCACTTT; CDR3: CASSLDRAGSPLHF; J: TRBJ1-6; V: TRBV5-1; D: .; size: .
DNA: TGCGCCAGCAGCCAAGATAAACTAGCGCCACAGTACAATGAGCAGTTCTTC; CDR3: CASSQDKLAPQYNEQFF; J: TRBJ2-1; V: TRBV4-3; D: TRBD2; size: .
DNA: TGTGCCAGTAGTATCCAGGGAAATAATTCACCCCTCCACTTT; CDR3: CASSIQGNNSPLHF; J: TRBJ1-6; V: TRBV19; D: .; size: .
DNA: TGTGCCAGCAGTGAAAGACTAGCCTACGAGCAGTACTTC; CDR3: CASSERLAYEQYF; J: TRBJ2-7; V: TRBV2; D: .; size: once
DNA: TGTGCCAGCAGGGAGGGACTAGCGGGGCAAGATACGCAGTATTTT; CDR3: CASREGLAGQDTQYF; J: TRBJ2-3; V: TRBV2; D: TRBD2; size: .
DNA: TGTGCCAGTAGTGGGACCGGGGGACAGGGGCATCAGCCCCAGCATTTT; CDR3: CASSGTGGQGHQPQHF; J: TRBJ1-5; V: TRBV19; D: TRBD1; size: few
DNA: TGTGCCAGCAGCATAGGACTAGCGGGGAGACTGGGGGCGTACAATGAGCAGTTCTTC; CDR3: CASSIGLAGRLGAYNEQFF; J: TRBJ2-1; V: TRBV7-2; D: TRBD2; size: .
DNA: TGTGCCAGCAGCTTTTTGGTCAGGGGAGCAGATACGCAGTATTTT; CDR3: CASSFLVRGADTQYF; J: TRBJ2-3; V: TRBV7-2; D: .; size: once
DNA: TGCGCCAGCAGCTTGGACAGGGTAGGGACTGGAAACACCATATATTTT; CDR3: CASSLDRVGTGNTIYF; J: TRBJ1-3; V: TRBV5-1; D: .; size: .
DNA: TGTGCCAGCAGTCCGGTGGTTTACTTCTCTGGGGCCAACGTCCTGACTTTC; CDR3: CASSPVVYFSGANVLTF; J: TRBJ2-6; V: TRBV6-2/TRBV6-3; D: .; size: .
DNA: TGTGCCAGCAGCCAGACTAGCGGGGGAGATTACGAGCAGTACTTC; CDR3: CASSQTSGGDYEQYF; J: TRBJ2-7; V: TRBV3-1/TRBV3-2; D: TRBD2; size: .
DNA: TGCAGCTTTGGACAGACCCCCTACGAGCAGTACTTC; CDR3: CSFGQTPYEQYF; J: TRBJ2-7; V: TRBV29-1; D: .; size: .
DNA: TGCGCCAGCAGCATGGACACCTTTAACTATGGCTACACCTTC; CDR3: CASSMDTFNYGYTF; J: TRBJ1-2; V: TRBV5-1; D: .; size: .
DNA: TGTGCCACGACCTTACAGGGATATGGCTACACCTTC; CDR3: CATTLQGYGYTF; J: TRBJ1-2; V: TRBV2; D: .; size: few
DNA: TGCAGCGCTAGAGGCGGGTCTAATGAAAAACTGTTTTTT; CDR3: CSARGGSNEKLFF; J: TRBJ1-4; V: TRBV29-1; D: .; size: .
DNA: TGTGCCAGCAGCTTATGGACTGCCGAGCAGTTCTTC; CDR3: CASSLWTAEQFF; J: TRBJ2-1; V: TRBV5-4; D: .; size: .
DNA: TGTGCCAGCAGTTTCGAGGGGGCGTCGGGTCAGCCCCAGCATTTT; CDR3: CASSFEGASGQPQHF; J: TRBJ1-5; V: TRBV27; D: TRBD1; size: .
DNA: TGTGCCAGCAGCCAAGATCCAGGGTCGCATGAAAAACTGTTTTTT; CDR3: CASSQDPGSHEKLFF; J: TRBJ1-4; V: TRBV4-2; D: .; size: .
DNA: TGTGCCAGCAGTTCGTCAGGGATCTCGGGTCAGCCCCAGCATTTT; CDR3: CASSSSGISGQPQHF; J: TRBJ1-5; V: TRBV6-5; D: .; size: few
DNA: TGTGCCAGCAGTTACTCGTCGGGGGGTAGCTACGAGCAGTACTTC; CDR3: CASSYSSGGSYEQYF; J: TRBJ2-7; V: TRBV6-5; D: TRBD2; size: .
DNA: TGTGCCAGCAGCTTAGAGGGGGGGGGCCAAGAGACCCAGTACTTC; CDR3: CASSLEGGGQETQYF; J: TRBJ2-5; V: TRBV11-1; D: .; size: .
DNA: TGCGCCAGCAGCTTGGTTCCGGGAGCAGTCAATGAGCAGTTCTTC; CDR3: CASSLVPGAVNEQFF; J: TRBJ2-1; V: TRBV5-1; D: .; size: .
DNA: TGTGCCAGCAGCTCAGGTTACTCTGGAAACACCATATATTTT; CDR3: CASSSGYSGNTIYF; J: TRBJ1-3; V: TRBV7-9; D: .; size: .
DNA: TGCGCCAGCAGTTTTCTGACTAGGAGTGGGGCAGATACGCAGTATTTT; CDR3: CASSFLTRSGADTQYF; J: TRBJ2-3; V: TRBV5-1; D: .; size: .
DNA: TGTGCCAGCAGGTACAGGGTCTCCACCTACGAGCAGTACTTC; CDR3: CASRYRVSTYEQYF; J: TRBJ2-7; V: TRBV28; D: .; size: .
DNA: TGTGCCAGTAGTATTAACGTCGTCCCTAACAATGAGCAGTTCTTC; CDR3: CASSINVVPNNEQFF; J: TRBJ2-1; V: TRBV19; D: .; size: .
DNA: TGTGCCAGCAGCTTAGTGGGACTTGAAAACACCATATATTTT; CDR3: CASSLVGLENTIYF; J: TRBJ1-3; V: TRBV7-2; D: .; size: .
DNA: TGTGCCAGCAGCAGGCAGGGGACAGGGGCCGTATACGAGCAGTACTTC; CDR3: CASSRQGTGAVYEQYF; J: TRBJ2-7; V: TRBV7-6; D: TRBD1; size: .
DNA: TGTGCCTGGAGTAACTCTGGGACAATACAAGAGACCCAGTACTTC; CDR3: CAWSNSGTIQETQYF; J: TRBJ2-5; V: TRBV30; D: .; size: .
DNA: TGTGCCAGCCGGGACTCGGCCATAGGTGAGCAGTTCTTC; CDR3: CASRDSAIGEQFF; J: TRBJ2-1; V: TRBV2; D: .; size: .
DNA: TGTGCCAGCAGCTTTATAGCGGGAGGGCCAGAGACCCAGTACTTC; CDR3: CASSFIAGGPETQYF; J: TRBJ2-5; V: TRBV7-2; D: TRBD2; size: .
DNA: TGTGCCAGACCTAGGGACAGAACCCATGAAAAACTGTTTTTT; CDR3: CARPRDRTHEKLFF; J: TRBJ1-4; V: TRBV7-5; D: .; size: .
DNA: TGTGCCAGCAGCCCCGGGACTAGCGGGGCCCAAGAGACCCAGTACTTC; CDR3: CASSPGTSGAQETQYF; J: TRBJ2-5; V: TRBV9; D: TRBD2; size: .
DNA: TGTGCCAGCAGCTTGCTAGCGGGGACTGGGGCCAACGTCCTGACTTTC; CDR3: CASSLLAGTGANVLTF; J: TRBJ2-6; V: TRBV5-4; D: TRBD2; size: .